The sequence of this T cell receptor (beta chain) was determined in a study of blood T cell repertoires in COVID-19. V was pared by 2 bases and J by 3 bases, with 7 bases between. Germline CDR1 and CDR2: MNHEY and SVGAGI. The CDR3 loop spans 13 amino acids. This clone was recorded a few times. As handled by the study authors: Nucleated cell counts were estimated from reference gene primer amplification. Measured with immunoSEQ multiplex PCR; TCRdb has only the in-frame clones, and not every one. The DNA gave D and trimming, while V, J and clone size come from that table. The profile shows 120,000 to 150,000 clones, 80% to 90% of them singletons.

Sequencing was carried out using peripheral blood. The V gene is TRBV6-5, the J gene TRBJ1-1; D is perhaps TRBD1 (6 bases). The clonotype originates from a woman aged 40 to 50 with acute or convalescent COVID-19. The DNA of the CDR3 is TGTGCCAGCAGTTACACAGGGTACACTGAAGCTTTCTTT. As protein: CASSYTGYTEAFF.